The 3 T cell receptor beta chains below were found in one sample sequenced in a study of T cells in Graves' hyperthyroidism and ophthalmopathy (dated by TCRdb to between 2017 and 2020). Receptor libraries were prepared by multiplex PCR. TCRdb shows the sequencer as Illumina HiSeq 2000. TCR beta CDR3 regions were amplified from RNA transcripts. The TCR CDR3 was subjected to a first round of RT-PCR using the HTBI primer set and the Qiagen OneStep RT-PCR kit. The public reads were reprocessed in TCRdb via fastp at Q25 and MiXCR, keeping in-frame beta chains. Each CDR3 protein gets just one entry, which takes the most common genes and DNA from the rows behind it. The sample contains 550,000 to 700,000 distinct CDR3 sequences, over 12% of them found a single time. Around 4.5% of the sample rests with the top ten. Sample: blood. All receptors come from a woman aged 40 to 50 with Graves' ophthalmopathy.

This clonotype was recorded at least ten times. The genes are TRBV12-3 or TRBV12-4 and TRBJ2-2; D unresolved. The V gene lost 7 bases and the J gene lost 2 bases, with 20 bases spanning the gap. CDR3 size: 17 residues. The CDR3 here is CASTKKRASRNTGELFF. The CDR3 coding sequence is TGTGCCAGCACCAAAAAAAGGGCTAGTCGAAACACCGGGGAGCTGTTTTTT.

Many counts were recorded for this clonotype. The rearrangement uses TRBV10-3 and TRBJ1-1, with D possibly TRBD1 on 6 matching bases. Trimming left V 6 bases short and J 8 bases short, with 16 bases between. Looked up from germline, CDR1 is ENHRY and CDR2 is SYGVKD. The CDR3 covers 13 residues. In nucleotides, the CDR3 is TGTGCCATCAGATCTCTGGGGGCACCCGAAGCTTTCTTT. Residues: CAIRSLGAPEAFF.

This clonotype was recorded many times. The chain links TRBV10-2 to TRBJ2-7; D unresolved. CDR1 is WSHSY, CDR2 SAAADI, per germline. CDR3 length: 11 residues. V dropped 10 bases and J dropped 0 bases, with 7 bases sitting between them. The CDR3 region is CATRSSYEQYF. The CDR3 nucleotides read TGCGCCACCCGGAGCTCCTACGAGCAGTACTTC.